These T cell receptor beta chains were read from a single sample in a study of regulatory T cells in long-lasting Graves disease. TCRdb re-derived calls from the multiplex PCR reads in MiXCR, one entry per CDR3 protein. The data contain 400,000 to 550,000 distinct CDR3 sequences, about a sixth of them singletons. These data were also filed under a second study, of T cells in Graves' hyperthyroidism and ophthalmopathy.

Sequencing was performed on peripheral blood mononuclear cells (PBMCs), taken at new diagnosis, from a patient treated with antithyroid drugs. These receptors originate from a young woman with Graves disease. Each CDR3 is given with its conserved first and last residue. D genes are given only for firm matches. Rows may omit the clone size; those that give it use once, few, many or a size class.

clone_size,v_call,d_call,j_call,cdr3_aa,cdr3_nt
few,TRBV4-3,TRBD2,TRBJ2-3,CASSQDATSGTDTQYF,TGCGCCAGCAGCCAAGATGCGACTAGCGGCACAGATACGCAGTATTTT
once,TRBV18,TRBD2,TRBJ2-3,CASSELAPDPGTQYF,TGTGCCAGCTCAGAACTAGCGCCTGATCCAGGCACGCAGTATTTT
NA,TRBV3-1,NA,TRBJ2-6,CASSQGGTNSGANVLTF,TGTGCCAGCAGCCAAGGGGGGACAAACTCTGGGGCCAACGTCCTGACTTTC
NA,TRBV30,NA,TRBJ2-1,CAWSVGPPIEQFF,TGTGCCTGGAGTGTCGGACCGCCGATAGAGCAGTTCTTC
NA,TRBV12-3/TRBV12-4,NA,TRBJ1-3,CASRNRNSGNTIYF,TGTGCCAGCAGGAACAGGAACTCTGGAAACACCATATATTTT
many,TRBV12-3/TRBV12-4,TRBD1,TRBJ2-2,CASSFTPTGRGPGELFF,TGTGCCAGCAGTTTTACCCCGACCGGCAGGGGGCCTGGGGAGCTGTTTTTT
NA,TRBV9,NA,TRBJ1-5,CASSVDDHQPQHF,TGTGCCAGCAGCGTAGATGACCATCAGCCCCAGCATTTT
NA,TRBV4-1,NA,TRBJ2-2,CASSQGYRDTGELFF,TGCGCCAGCAGCCAAGGTTACAGGGACACCGGGGAGCTGTTTTTT
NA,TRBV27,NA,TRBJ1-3,CASRHGNTIYF,TGTGCCAGCAGGCATGGAAACACCATATATTTT
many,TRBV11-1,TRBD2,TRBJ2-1,CASSSPGLAGGAYNEQFF,TGTGCCAGCAGCTCCCCGGGACTAGCGGGAGGCGCCTACAATGAGCAGTTCTTC
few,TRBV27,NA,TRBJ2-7,CASSLDSGTNEQYF,TGTGCCAGCAGTCTCGATTCCGGGACAAATGAGCAGTACTTC
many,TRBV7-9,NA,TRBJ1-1,CASSLEPNTEAFF,TGTGCCAGCAGCTTAGAACCTAACACTGAAGCTTTCTTT
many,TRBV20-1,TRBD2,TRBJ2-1,CSARDLLAGGYLFF,TGCAGTGCTAGAGATCTACTAGCGGGAGGGTATCTGTTCTTC
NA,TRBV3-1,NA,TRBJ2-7,CASSQDLARSILAEQYF,TGTGCCAGCAGCCAAGATCTAGCACGTAGTATTCTTGCCGAGCAGTACTTC
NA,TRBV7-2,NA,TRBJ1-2,CASSDRTAYGYTF,TGTGCCAGCAGCGACAGGACAGCCTATGGCTACACCTTC
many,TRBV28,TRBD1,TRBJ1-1,CASSWDRGDAEAFF,TGTGCCAGCAGTTGGGACAGGGGGGATGCTGAAGCTTTCTTT
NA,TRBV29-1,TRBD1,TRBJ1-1,CSAQGQGNTEAFF,TGCAGCGCACAGGGACAGGGTAACACTGAAGCTTTCTTT
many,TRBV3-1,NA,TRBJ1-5,CASSQAWGSNQPQHF,TGTGCCAGCAGCCAAGCTTGGGGGAGCAATCAGCCCCAGCATTTT
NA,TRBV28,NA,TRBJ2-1,CASSTSRRAYNEQFF,TGTGCCAGCAGTACCTCACGGAGAGCCTACAATGAGCAGTTCTTC
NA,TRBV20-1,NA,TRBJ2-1,CSADGTPYNEQFF,TGCAGTGCGGACGGGACACCCTACAATGAGCAGTTCTTC
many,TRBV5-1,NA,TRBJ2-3,CASSFGPSTDTQYF,TGTGCCAGCAGCTTTGGACCGAGTACAGATACGCAGTATTTT
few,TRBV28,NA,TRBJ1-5,CASMGRNQPQHF,TGTGCCAGCATGGGGCGCAATCAGCCCCAGCATTTT
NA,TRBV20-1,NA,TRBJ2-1,CSATIQGNEQFF,TGCAGTGCTACCATACAGGGTAATGAGCAGTTCTTC
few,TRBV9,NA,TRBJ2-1,CASSVGGAYLGNEQFF,TGTGCCAGCAGCGTAGGAGGGGCCTACCTGGGCAATGAGCAGTTCTTC
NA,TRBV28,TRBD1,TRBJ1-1,CASGWTGGGTEAFF,TGTGCCAGCGGCTGGACAGGGGGAGGGACTGAAGCTTTCTTT
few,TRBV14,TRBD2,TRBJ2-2,CASSQLRGSAGTGELFF,TGTGCCAGCAGCCAATTAAGGGGCTCAGCGGGAACCGGGGAGCTGTTTTTT
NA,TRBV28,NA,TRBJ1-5,CASSPPVGAQPQHF,TGTGCCAGCAGTCCACCTGTGGGGGCTCAGCCCCAGCATTTT
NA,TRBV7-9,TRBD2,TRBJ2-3,CASSLGETSGNTDTQYF,TGTGCCAGCAGCTTAGGGGAGACTAGCGGGAACACAGATACGCAGTATTTT
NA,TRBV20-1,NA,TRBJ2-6,CSARDGGNSGANVLTF,TGCAGTGCTAGAGATGGAGGAAACTCTGGGGCCAACGTCCTGACTTTC
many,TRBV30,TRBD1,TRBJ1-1,CAWSDFTGGFGEAFF,TGTGCCTGGAGTGATTTTACAGGGGGCTTCGGTGAAGCTTTCTTT
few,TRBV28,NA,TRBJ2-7,CASAFGPGYEQYF,TGTGCCAGTGCCTTCGGTCCGGGTTACGAGCAGTACTTC
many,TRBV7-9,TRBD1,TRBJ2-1,CASLNRDRGDNEQFF,TGTGCCAGCCTTAACCGGGACAGGGGTGACAATGAGCAGTTCTTC
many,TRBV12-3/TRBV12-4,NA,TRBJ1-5,CASSMGGTSNQPQHF,TGTGCCAGCAGCATGGGTGGGACGAGCAATCAGCCCCAGCATTTT
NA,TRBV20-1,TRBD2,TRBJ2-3,CSANPRLAGAPDTQYF,TGCAGTGCTAATCCCAGACTAGCGGGAGCGCCAGATACGCAGTATTTT
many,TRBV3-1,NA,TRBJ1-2,CASSQEARIYGYTF,TGTGCCAGCAGCCAAGAAGCGCGGATCTATGGCTACACCTTC
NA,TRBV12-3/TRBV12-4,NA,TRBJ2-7,CASSQLDEQYF,TGTGCCAGCAGTCAGCTAGATGAGCAGTACTTC
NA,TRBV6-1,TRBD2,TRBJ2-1,CASTLLAGAFNEQFF,TGTGCCAGCACTTTACTAGCGGGAGCGTTCAATGAGCAGTTCTTC
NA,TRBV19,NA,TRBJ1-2,CASSIGTGDGYTF,TGTGCCAGTAGTATCGGAACTGGAGATGGCTACACCTTC
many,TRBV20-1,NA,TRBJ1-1,CSARDPIEAFF,TGCAGTGCTAGAGATCCCATTGAAGCTTTCTTT
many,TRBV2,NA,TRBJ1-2,CASSEGTDVYGYTF,TGTGCCAGCAGTGAAGGGACGGACGTGTATGGCTACACCTTC
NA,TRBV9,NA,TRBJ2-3,CASSVGRSGSDTQYF,TGTGCCAGCAGCGTAGGGAGGTCGGGATCGGATACGCAGTATTTT
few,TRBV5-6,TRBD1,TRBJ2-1,CASSFPGQGGVNEQFF,TGTGCCAGCAGTTTTCCGGGACAGGGGGGGGTTAATGAGCAGTTCTTC
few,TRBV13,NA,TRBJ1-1,CASRPSSPLANTEAFF,TGTGCCAGCAGGCCATCCTCACCACTAGCCAACACTGAAGCTTTCTTT
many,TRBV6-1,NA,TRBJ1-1,CASRGNSIGNTEAFF,TGTGCCAGCAGGGGAAATTCGATTGGGAACACTGAAGCTTTCTTT
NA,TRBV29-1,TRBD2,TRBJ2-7,CSVRTSGSVEQYF,TGCAGCGTTCGGACTAGCGGGAGCGTTGAGCAGTACTTC
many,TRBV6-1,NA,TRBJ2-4,CASSALIQGHQNIQYF,TGTGCCAGCAGCGCCTTGATTCAGGGTCACCAAAACATTCAGTACTTC
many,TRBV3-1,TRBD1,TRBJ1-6,CASSQGQGVGNSPLHF,TGTGCCAGCAGCCAAGGACAGGGAGTTGGAAATTCACCCCTCCACTTT
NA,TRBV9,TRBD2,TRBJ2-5,CASSVGGGRAPETQYF,TGTGCCAGCAGCGTAGGTGGCGGGAGGGCCCCGGAGACCCAGTACTTC
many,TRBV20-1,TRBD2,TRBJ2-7,CSATSGRDYEQYF,TGCAGTGCCACCAGCGGGAGGGACTACGAGCAGTACTTC
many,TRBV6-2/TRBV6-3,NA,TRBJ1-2,CASSETEPLSYTF,TGTGCCAGCAGTGAAACCGAGCCCTTGAGCTACACCTTC
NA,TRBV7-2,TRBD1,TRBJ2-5,CASRQGQRETQYF,TGTGCCAGCAGACAGGGACAGCGGGAGACCCAGTACTTC
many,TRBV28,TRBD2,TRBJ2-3,CASSLLTSGRREDTQYF,TGTGCCAGCAGTTTATTGACTAGCGGGAGACGGGAAGATACGCAGTATTTT
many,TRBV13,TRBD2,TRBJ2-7,CASSYSGTSGSSYEQYF,TGTGCCAGCAGCTACAGCGGGACTAGCGGGAGCTCCTACGAGCAGTACTTC
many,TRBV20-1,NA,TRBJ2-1,CSASGFGRSSYNEQFF,TGCAGTGCTAGCGGCTTCGGGAGAAGCTCCTACAATGAGCAGTTCTTC
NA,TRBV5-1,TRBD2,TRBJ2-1,CASSLEPGLGGLGEQFF,TGCGCCAGCAGCTTGGAGCCGGGACTAGGTGGGTTGGGGGAGCAGTTCTTC
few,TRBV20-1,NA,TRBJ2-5,CSARDGQGLETQYF,TGCAGTGCTAGAGACGGTCAGGGCCTAGAGACCCAGTACTTC
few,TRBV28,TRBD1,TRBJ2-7,CASSPGTEIIYEQYF,TGTGCCAGCAGTCCGGGGACAGAAATTATCTACGAGCAGTACTTC
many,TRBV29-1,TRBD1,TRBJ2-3,CSVEGGQGYTDTQYF,TGCAGCGTTGAAGGGGGACAGGGATACACAGATACGCAGTATTTT
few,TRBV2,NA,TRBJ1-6,CASRGDQTYNSPLHF,TGTGCCAGCAGAGGGGACCAGACCTATAATTCACCCCTCCACTTT
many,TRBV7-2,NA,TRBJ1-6,CASSFRAGLYNSPLHF,TGTGCCAGCAGCTTCCGGGCAGGACTTTATAATTCACCCCTCCACTTT